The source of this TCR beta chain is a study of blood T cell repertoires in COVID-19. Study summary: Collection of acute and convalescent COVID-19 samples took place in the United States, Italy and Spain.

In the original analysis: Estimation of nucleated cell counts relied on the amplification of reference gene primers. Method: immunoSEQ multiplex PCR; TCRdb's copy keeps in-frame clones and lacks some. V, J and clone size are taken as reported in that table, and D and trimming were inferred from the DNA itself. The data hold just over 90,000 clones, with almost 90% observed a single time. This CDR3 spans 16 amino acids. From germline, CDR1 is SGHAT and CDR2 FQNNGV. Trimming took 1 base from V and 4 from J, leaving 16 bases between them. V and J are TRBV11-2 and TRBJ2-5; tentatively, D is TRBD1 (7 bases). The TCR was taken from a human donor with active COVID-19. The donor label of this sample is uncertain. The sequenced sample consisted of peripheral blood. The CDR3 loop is CASSLGAQGGGETQYF. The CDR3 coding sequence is TGTGCCAGCAGCTTAGGGGCCCAGGGGGGCGGAGAGACCCAGTACTTC.